A selection of T cell receptor beta chains follows, all from one sample in a study of CD8 T cells in Susac syndrome. One entry per CDR3 protein, called by TCRdb with MiXCR from the immunoSEQ multiplex PCR reads. Found here are some 120,000 distinct CDR3 sequences, around 94% of them singletons; the top ten hold over 0.2%. The source material was CD8+ T cells from PBMCs. The source of these receptors is a human donor with Susac syndrome. Both conserved end residues are part of each CDR3. A D gene is named only where the DNA matches it firmly. Size tells how often a clone was seen (once, few, many) or the class of an expanded clone, and some rows leave it out.

cdr3_nt	cdr3_aa	d_call	v_call	clone_size	j_call
TGCAGTGCTGAGGGCATGGCAGACTACACAGATACGCAGTATTTT	CSAEGMADYTDTQYF	NA	TRBV20-1	NA	TRBJ2-3
TGTGCCAGCAGCCGTCTAACAGGGGACCTCCAAGAGACCCAGTACTTC	CASSRLTGDLQETQYF	TRBD1	TRBV7-8	NA	TRBJ2-5
TGTGCCAGCAGTTTAGGGGCAGGACATATGAACACTGAAGCTTTCTTT	CASSLGAGHMNTEAFF	NA	TRBV12-3/TRBV12-4	NA	TRBJ1-1
TGTGCCAGCAGCTTGGACAGGGGGCCAGGTTCACCCCTCCACTTT	CASSLDRGPGSPLHF	TRBD1	TRBV5-4	NA	TRBJ1-6
TGTGCCAGCAGCTTCCCCGGGACAGCCCTCATGAACACTGAAGCTTTCTTT	CASSFPGTALMNTEAFF	TRBD1	TRBV5-6	NA	TRBJ1-1
TGCGCCAGCAGCCAAGATAACCCGGTCAGCGGGAGTATGTATGAGCAGTTCTTC	CASSQDNPVSGSMYEQFF	TRBD2	TRBV4-3	NA	TRBJ2-1
TGTGCCAGCCAGATAGGGCACCTTAGCAATCAGCCCCAGCATTTT	CASQIGHLSNQPQHF	NA	TRBV2	NA	TRBJ1-5
TGCAGTGCTAGAGAAGGACAGTACACTGAAGCTTTCTTT	CSAREGQYTEAFF	NA	TRBV20-1	NA	TRBJ1-1
TGCAGCGTTGTACGGGGGGCCTTCTATGGCTACACCTTC	CSVVRGAFYGYTF	NA	TRBV29-1	NA	TRBJ1-2
TGCAGTGCTAGAGATTGGTCACGGGCCGATCAGCCCCAGCATTTT	CSARDWSRADQPQHF	NA	TRBV20-1	NA	TRBJ1-5
TGTGCCACCACGGGGGCGCGGGATGGCTACACCTTC	CATTGARDGYTF	NA	TRBV2	NA	TRBJ1-2
TGCGCCAGCAGCCAAGGGGACAGCTCTGGGGCCAACGTCCTGACTTTC	CASSQGDSSGANVLTF	TRBD1	TRBV4-1	few	TRBJ2-6